Below, 23 T cell receptor beta chains from the same sample are listed, as sequenced in a study of cytomegalovirus exposure and HLA in healthy donors. A multiplex PCR was run with 60 Vbeta primers and 13 Jbeta primers. The table came from immunoSEQ multiplex PCR; TCRdb's copy has only in-frame clones and leaves some out. The sample contains around 180,000 clones, less than 80% of which appear only once. What was sequenced was PBMCs. These receptors originate from a woman aged 40 to 49 in good health and CMV-seronegative.

The gene calls are TRBV14 and TRBJ2-7, with 10 bases fitting TRBD2. This CDR3 has 14 residues. Per the germline V gene, CDR1 is SGHDN and CDR2 is FVKESK. The V segment lost 5 bases and the J segment 5 bases; nucleotides outside the gene matches: 6. The CDR3 DNA follows: TGTGCCAGCAGCTCACTAGCGGGACCTAACGAGCAGTACTTC. The encoded protein is CASSSLAGPNEQYF.

The rearrangement links TRBV4-1 to TRBJ2-2, with TRBD2 matching 11 bases. J gave up 3 bases and V 6 bases, and 6 bases lay outside the gene matches. The CDR3 has 16 amino acids. Germline assignment: CDR1 MGHRA and CDR2 YSYEKL. CDR3 residues: CASSRTSGRYTGELFF. The CDR3 DNA sequence: TGCGCCAGCAGTCGAACTAGCGGGAGATACACCGGGGAGCTGTTTTTT.

This CDR3 is CASSRRDRGDYGYTF. CDR3 coding DNA: TGTGCCAGCAGCCGCCGGGACAGGGGAGACTATGGCTACACCTTC. The rearrangement links TRBV7-9 to TRBJ1-2, with 10 nucleotides matching TRBD1. V trimming: 5 bases; J trimming: 3 bases; junction bases outside the gene matches: 6. The CDR3 totals 15 residues. Germline V lookup: CDR1 SEHNR, CDR2 FQNEAQ (reference sequence).

The genes are TRBV5-4 and TRBJ2-2, with 9 bases aligning to TRBD2. CDR1 and CDR2 from the germline V gene are SGHNT and YYREEE (reference sequence). The CDR3 spans 17 residues. V trimming: 7 bases; J trimming: 5 bases; junction bases outside the gene matches: 15. In DNA, the CDR3 is TGTGCCAGCGGAGCTCCGGGACTAGCTGGATCAACCGGGGAGCTGTTTTTT. Protein product: CASGAPGLAGSTGELFF. Drawing the rest from reference TRBV5-4 and TRBJ2-2, the complete variable domain is ETGVTQSPTHLIKTRGQQVTLRCSSQSGHNTVSWYQQALGQGPQFIFQYYREEENGRGNFPPRFSGLQFPNYSSELNVNALELDDSALYLCASGAPGLAGSTGELFFGEGSRLTVL.

This chain connects TRBV27 to TRBJ2-1, with D possibly TRBD1 on 5 matching bases. The germline V and J ends were trimmed by 1 base and 8 bases, with 12 bases remaining between them. CDR1 and CDR2 from the germline V gene are MNHEY and SMNVEV (reference sequence). The CDR3 loop spans 14 amino acids. The CDR3 region is CASSLFRVADEQFF. The CDR3 coding sequence is TGTGCCAGCAGTTTATTCAGGGTGGCGGATGAGCAGTTCTTC.

The rearrangement links TRBV4-1 to TRBJ2-7, with D perhaps TRBD2 (9 bases). The CDR3 is 16 residues long. Trimming removed 4 bases from V and 5 bases from J, with 21 bases in between. In germline, CDR1 is MGHRA, CDR2 YSYEKL. CDR3 DNA: TGCGCCAGCAGCCTCAGGGGGCTAGCGGGGAATCACGAGCAGTACTTC. It codes for CASSLRGLAGNHEQYF.

This clone appeared a few times. The chain carries TRBV9 and TRBJ2-2; 16 bases line up with TRBD2. CDR1 is SGDLS, CDR2 YYNGEE, per germline. The CDR3 is 20 residues long. Unmatched junction bases numbered 14, after V lost 2 bases and J lost 7 bases. The CDR3 nucleotides read TGTGCCAGCAGCGTCATAGACAGGGGACTAGCGGGAGGGCGAGGCGGGGAGCTGTTTTTT. Translated, it gives CASSVIDRGLAGGRGGELFF.

The V and J genes are TRBV29-1 and TRBJ1-1; TRBD1 agrees at 7 bases. The length of the CDR3 is 15 residues. Germline lookup yields CDR1 SQVTM and CDR2 ANQGSEA. With V trimmed by 4 bases and J by 3 bases, 11 bases remained unmatched. This CDR3 reads CSVGWTGVGYTEAFF. The DNA for the CDR3 is TGCAGCGTTGGATGGACAGGCGTTGGGTACACTGAAGCTTTCTTT.

V and J are TRBV2 and TRBJ2-5; 7 bases are a match to TRBD2. The assigned J gene may be wrong: the sequence end matches TRBJ2-7 better. The germline V gene has CDR1 SNHLY and CDR2 FYNNEI. The CDR3 consists of 14 residues. The CDR3 region is CAISREGRLYEQYF. In DNA, the CDR3 is TGTGCCATATCAAGGGAGGGAAGGTTGTACGAGCAGTACTTC.

This clone was seen a handful of times. J is TRBJ1-1 and V is TRBV5-1; no definite D call. This CDR3 region has 14 residues. Germline V gene lookup returns CDR1 SGHRS and CDR2 YFSETQ. The V end was cut by 3 bases, the J end by 1 base, with 10 bases between. The CDR3 coding sequence is TGCGCCAGCAGCTACTTTGGGCAGAACACTGAAGCTTTCTTT. It yields the protein CASSYFGQNTEAFF.

V and J are TRBV7-2 and TRBJ2-1, with 7 bases matching TRBD1. Unmatched junction bases numbered 4, after V lost 1 base and J lost 13 bases. The germline gives CDR1 SGHTA, CDR2 FQGNSA. The CDR3 extends over 12 amino acids. CDR3 region: CASSLDGTAQFF. The CDR3 nucleotides are TGTGCCAGCAGCTTAGATGGGACAGCTCAGTTCTTC.

The rearrangement uses TRBV4-2 and TRBJ2-1, with TRBD2 matching over 9 bases. Unmatched junction bases numbered 7, after V lost 3 bases and J lost 7 bases. Germline lookup yields CDR1 LGHNA and CDR2 YNFKEQ. This CDR3 comprises 15 residues. CDR3 DNA sequence: TGTGCCAGCAGCCACCGAGCGGGGGGACAAAATGAGCAGTTCTTC. Translated: CASSHRAGGQNEQFF.

The rearrangement uses TRBV11-2 and TRBJ2-5; D gene uncertain. Trimming shortened V by 0 bases and J by 5 bases, and 13 bases separated the two germline ends. The length of the CDR3 is 15 residues. Looked up from germline, CDR1 is SGHAT and CDR2 is FQNNGV. CDR3 region: CASSLEFQVFETQYF. The DNA for the CDR3 is TGTGCCAGCAGCTTAGAATTTCAGGTTTTCGAGACCCAGTACTTC.

The gene calls are TRBV5-1 and TRBJ2-7; 7 positions match TRBD1. The V gene's germline CDR1 is SGHRS and CDR2 YFSETQ. The CDR3 spans 14 residues. The J segment lost 3 bases and the V segment lost 7 bases, leaving 10 bases of the junction unmatched. This CDR3 reads CASSNRGLGYEQYF. DNA of the CDR3: TGCGCCAGCTCTAACAGGGGCCTTGGCTACGAGCAGTACTTC.

The chain carries TRBV18 and TRBJ2-5; D not resolved. The ends were cut back, 6 bases at V and 1 base at J, with 6 bases in the middle. This CDR3 has 12 amino acids. The germline CDR1 and CDR2 sequences are KGHSH and LQKENI. This CDR3 is CASSRSQETQYF. DNA of the CDR3: TGTGCCAGCTCGCGTAGCCAAGAGACCCAGTACTTC.

The sample holds a few counts of this clone. The chain combines TRBV4-1 with TRBJ2-7; TRBD1 might be the D (5 bases). The CDR3 is 15 residues long. Germline assignment: CDR1 MGHRA and CDR2 YSYEKL. V lost 0 bases and J 3 bases, leaving 12 bases between the germline ends. CDR3 residues: CASSQDRQGYYEQYF. The DNA of the CDR3 is TGCGCCAGCAGCCAAGACCGCCAGGGATACTACGAGCAGTACTTC.

This clone was observed a single time. The rearrangement uses TRBV6-4 and TRBJ2-7; possibly TRBD2 for D (6 bases). Germline V gene sequence: CDR1 MRHNA, CDR2 SNTAGT. V gave up 4 bases and J gave up 2 bases, with 18 bases separating them. This CDR3 spans 16 amino acids. The chain's CDR3 is CASSVRCRTGAYEQYF. The CDR3 DNA is TGTGCCAGCAGTGTACGATGTAGGACGGGGGCCTACGAGCAGTACTTC.

The chain uses TRBV7-6 and TRBJ2-7, with TRBD1 as a possible D gene (7 bases). This CDR3 region has 15 residues. V was clipped by 6 bases and J by 5 bases, with 20 bases between them. CDR1 and CDR2 from the germline V gene are SGHVS and FNYEAQ. CDR3 coding DNA: TGTGCCAGCAGTCAAGGAGGGGGCCGCAGGAACGAGCAGTACTTC. Its translation is CASSQGGGRRNEQYF.

The count of this clone is one. The CDR3 spells CAWSPGGTQSRAFF. The CDR3 nucleotides are TGTGCCTGGAGCCCCGGGGGGACCCAGAGCCGAGCTTTCTTT. This sequence joins TRBV30 and TRBJ1-1, with D possibly being TRBD1 (5 bases). The V and J ends lost 3 bases and 10 bases respectively, with 21 bases between them. This CDR3 spans 14 amino acids. CDR1 and CDR2 (germline): GTSNPN, SVGIG (reference sequence).

The chain employs TRBV20-1 and TRBJ2-1; D remains ambiguous. The V end was cut by 7 bases, the J end by 5 bases, with 9 bases between. Germline CDR1 DFQATT, CDR2 SNEGSKA (reference sequence). This CDR3 has 11 amino acids. The CDR3 loop is CSGRYHNEQFF. The CDR3 DNA reads TGCAGTGGTCGGTACCACAATGAGCAGTTCTTC.

The chain couples TRBV4-2 to TRBJ1-2; a weak D match, TRBD1 (5 bases). V lost 0 bases and J lost 3, with 17 bases in between. Germline-derived CDR1 and CDR2 are LGHNA and YNFKEQ. This CDR3 has 17 residues. CDR3 amino acids: CASSQEGGGARYYGYTF. For the CDR3, the DNA is TGTGCCAGCAGCCAAGAGGGGGGAGGGGCGCGCTACTATGGCTACACCTTC.

V gene TRBV4-1 combines with J gene TRBJ2-1; D not certain. The CDR3 length is 16 residues. V dropped 1 base and J dropped 2 bases, with 12 bases sitting between them. The germline V gene has CDR1 MGHRA and CDR2 YSYEKL. The CDR3 DNA sequence: TGCGCCAGCAGCCAAGGGTTGGGCAGAACCTACAATGAGCAGTTCTTC. Protein product: CASSQGLGRTYNEQFF.

The J gene is TRBJ1-1, the V gene TRBV19; D not resolved. The CDR3 runs to 14 residues. Germline V gene lookup returns CDR1 LNHDA and CDR2 SQIVND (reference sequence). Trimming removed 2 bases at V and 1 base at J, with 8 bases between. The CDR3 nucleotides are TGTGCCAGTAGTATATACGGTCCGAACACTGAAGCTTTCTTT. Protein sequence: CASSIYGPNTEAFF.